One and the same sample provided the 11 T cell receptor beta chains below, sequenced in a study of blood T cell repertoires in COVID-19. Profiled with immunoSEQ multiplex PCR; TCRdb holds only in-frame clones, not every one. The table records approximately 250,000 clones, 88% of them present only once. The sequencing input was peripheral blood. Receptors originate from a woman in her 70s with COVID-19, enrolled during active disease.

CDR3 region: CASSNRQGPTYEQYF. DNA of the CDR3: TGTGCCAGCAGTAACCGACAGGGGCCCACCTACGAGCAGTACTTC. V usage is TRBV27 and J usage is TRBJ2-7, with 8 bases identical to TRBD1. The CDR3 has 15 amino acids. Germline loops: CDR1 MNHEY, CDR2 SMNVEV (reference sequence). V was pared by 5 bases and J by 2 bases, with 8 bases of the junction left unmatched.

The chain carries TRBV18 and TRBJ2-7, with a tentative D call TRBD2 (6 bases). Germline assignment: CDR1 KGHSH and CDR2 LQKENI. The CDR3 extends over 14 amino acids. Between the trimmed V and J ends, which lost 3 bases and 6 bases, there was a span of 15 bases. The DNA for the CDR3 is TGTGCCAGCTCACCTGGCGGAGGGGTCCGCGAGCAGTACTTC. It specifies CASSPGGGVREQYF.

The chain has TRBV4-1 and TRBJ1-4; 9 positions match TRBD1. CDR1 is MGHRA and CDR2 is YSYEKL in the germline V gene. The CDR3 is made up of 18 amino acids. After removal of 2 bases from V and 6 bases from J, the junction contained 13 bases not matched to a gene. The CDR3 DNA reads TGCGCCAGCAGCCAACGGATAAACGACAGGGGGGTGGATGAAAAACTGTTTTTT. This gives the protein CASSQRINDRGVDEKLFF.

The rearrangement joins TRBV19 to TRBJ2-7; possibly TRBD1 for D (5 bases). The V gene lost 5 bases and the J gene lost 1 base, with 15 bases spanning the gap. CDR3 length: 15 residues. Germline-derived CDR1 and CDR2 are LNHDA and SQIVND (reference sequence). CDR3 DNA sequence: TGTGCCAGTAGTTTACAGGATTGGCCATCCTACGAGCAGTACTTC. It is translated as CASSLQDWPSYEQYF.

The V call is TRBV6-4, the J call TRBJ1-6; 8 nucleotides align to TRBD1. Germline values: CDR1 MRHNA, CDR2 SNTAGT. CDR3 length equals 13 residues. Losses at the gene ends were 8 bases for V and 5 bases for J; bases not matched to a gene: 2. CDR3 in amino acids: CASGTGDNSPLHF. CDR3 DNA: TGTGCCAGCGGGACAGGAGATAATTCACCCCTCCACTTT.

The V gene is TRBV14, the J gene TRBJ2-7; 8 nucleotides line up with TRBD1. V lost 4 bases, J lost 7 bases, and 6 bases stayed unmatched. The germline V gene encodes CDR1 SGHDN and CDR2 FVKESK. CDR3 length: 13 amino acids. In DNA form, the CDR3 reads TGTGCCAGCAGCCCACAGGGGGACTGGGAGCAGTACTTC. Protein: CASSPQGDWEQYF. The complete variable domain, with remaining parts taken from reference TRBV14 and TRBJ2-7, reads EAGVTQFPSHSVIEKGQTVTLRCDPISGHDNLYWYRRVMGKEIKFLLHFVKESKQDESGMPNNRFLAERTGGTYSTLKVQPAELEDSGVYFCASSPQGDWEQYFGPGTRLTVT.

The chain is built from TRBV18 and TRBJ1-2, with 8 bases fitting TRBD1. Germline values: CDR1 KGHSH, CDR2 LQKENI. This CDR3 contains 14 residues. The ends lost 4 bases at V and 6 bases at J; junction bases unmatched: 7. The CDR3 DNA reads as TGTGCCAGCTCACGCCAGGGGGCATCGGATGGCTACACCTTC. Its protein is CASSRQGASDGYTF.

The genes are TRBV6-5 and TRBJ2-7, with D uncertain. This CDR3 has 13 residues. V shed 5 bases and J shed 5 bases, with 13 bases lying between them. Germline CDR1 reads MNHEY; CDR2 reads SVGAGI. The CDR3 spells CASSQRREHEQYF. The CDR3 coding sequence is TGTGCCAGCAGTCAACGTAGAGAACACGAGCAGTACTTC.

This clone was counted a single time. The chain links TRBV7-9 to TRBJ2-5, with TRBD1 as a possible D gene (6 bases). Germline V gives CDR1 SEHNR, CDR2 FQNEAQ (reference sequence). This CDR3 has 15 amino acids. V was pared by 5 bases and J by 0 bases, with 13 bases between. The CDR3 DNA sequence: TGTGCCAGCAGCCGAGAAAGGGGGTACCAAGAGACCCAGTACTTC. Encoded protein: CASSRERGYQETQYF.

The chain is built from TRBV7-9 and TRBJ1-2; TRBD1 matches at 10 bases. Germline trimming cut 1 base from V and 5 bases from J; bases unmatched to any gene: 7. The CDR3 is 16 amino acids. The V gene's germline CDR1 is SEHNR and CDR2 FQNEAQ (reference sequence). The CDR3 DNA follows: TGTGCCAGCAGCTTAGGGGCCGGGACAGGGGTTTATGGCTACACCTTC. The encoded protein is CASSLGAGTGVYGYTF.

The gene calls are TRBV6-5 and TRBJ1-5, with 7 nucleotides matching TRBD1. The CDR3 covers 15 residues. Germline loops: CDR1 MNHEY, CDR2 SVGAGI. After removal of 5 bases from V and 5 bases from J, the junction contained 9 bases not matched to a gene. CDR3: CASSPLTGIDQPQHF. The CDR3 bases are TGTGCCAGCAGTCCTCTGACAGGGATTGATCAGCCCCAGCATTTT.